These T cell receptor beta chains were read from a single sample in a study of naive and memory T cell subsets. TCRdb itself ran the UMI-ligation and nested PCR reads through MiXCR, one entry per CDR3 protein. This table has around 160,000 distinct CDR3 sequences, over 20% appearing once. Sequences were obtained from naive CD4+ T cells from blood. The receptors shown here come from a human donor in good health. The CDR3 runs from the conserved cysteine through the conserved F or W. The D gene is left open where the match is weak. Clone size appears in some rows only: once, few, many, or a class for an expanded clone.

J: TRBJ2-7
V: TRBV7-9
size: NA
D: TRBD2
DNA: TGTGCCAGCAGCTTATCGCTAGCGGAAAACTACGAGCAGTACTTC
CDR3: CASSLSLAENYEQYF

J: TRBJ2-3
V: TRBV27
size: few
D: TRBD2
DNA: TGTGCCAGCAGTTTATCGGGACTAGCGGTCACAGATACGCAGTATTTT
CDR3: CASSLSGLAVTDTQYF

J: TRBJ2-5
V: TRBV7-6
size: NA
D: NA
DNA: TGTGCCAGCAGCCGAACCTCGGGAGGGGGCTTCCAAGAGACCCAGTACTTC
CDR3: CASSRTSGGGFQETQYF

J: TRBJ2-3
V: TRBV10-3
size: few
D: TRBD2
DNA: TGTGCCATCAGGAAACCGGGACTAGCGGGTGACACAGATACGCAGTATTTT
CDR3: CAIRKPGLAGDTDTQYF

J: TRBJ2-7
V: TRBV9
size: NA
D: TRBD2
DNA: TGTGCCAGCAGCGCGCCGGGACTAGCGGGAAACGAGCAGTACTTC
CDR3: CASSAPGLAGNEQYF

J: TRBJ2-1
V: TRBV20-1
size: NA
D: NA
DNA: TGCAGTGCTAGAGATCGAAATAAGGGCAGCATTGAGCAGTTCTTC
CDR3: CSARDRNKGSIEQFF

J: TRBJ2-1
V: TRBV6-5
size: few
D: TRBD1
DNA: TGTGCCACCCGACAGGGATCCTACAATGAGCAGTTCTTC
CDR3: CATRQGSYNEQFF

J: TRBJ2-7
V: TRBV10-3
size: few
D: NA
DNA: TGTGCCATCAGTGCCAATGCCTACGAGCAGTACTTC
CDR3: CAISANAYEQYF

J: TRBJ1-5
V: TRBV30
size: NA
D: TRBD1
DNA: TGTGCCTGGAGTGCCCCGGCAGGGGGCCGGGGGCCCCAGCATTTT
CDR3: CAWSAPAGGRGPQHF

J: TRBJ2-5
V: TRBV5-5
size: NA
D: TRBD1
DNA: TGTGCCAGCAGCGGGCGACAGGGTCAAGAGACCCAGTACTTC
CDR3: CASSGRQGQETQYF

J: TRBJ2-1
V: TRBV5-1
size: NA
D: TRBD2
DNA: TGCGCCAGCAGCGCTCAGACGAAGGGACTAGCGGAAAATGAGCAGTTCTTC
CDR3: CASSAQTKGLAENEQFF

J: TRBJ1-4
V: TRBV5-4
size: NA
D: NA
DNA: TGTGCCAGCAGCGTCAGGTCAACCGGGAGTGAAAAACTGTTTTTT
CDR3: CASSVRSTGSEKLFF

J: TRBJ2-1
V: TRBV29-1
size: many
D: NA
DNA: TGCAGCGTTGATTTCGGATCCTCCTACAATGAGCAGTTCTTC
CDR3: CSVDFGSSYNEQFF

J: TRBJ2-1
V: TRBV7-6
size: NA
D: TRBD2
DNA: TGTGCCAGCAGCTTAGCGCTTCGGACTAGCTCCTCCTACAATGAGCAGTTCTTC
CDR3: CASSLALRTSSSYNEQFF

J: TRBJ1-5
V: TRBV27
size: NA
D: NA
DNA: TGTGCCAGCAGGACTCTTACCGGGGCTCTGAGCAATCAGCCCCAGCATTTT
CDR3: CASRTLTGALSNQPQHF

J: TRBJ2-1
V: TRBV20-1
size: few
D: TRBD2
DNA: TGCAGTGCTAGAGATCCTGGGGCTAGCGGGAATATCAATGAGCAGTTCTTC
CDR3: CSARDPGASGNINEQFF

J: TRBJ2-7
V: TRBV5-1
size: NA
D: TRBD1
DNA: TGCGCCAGCAGCCCGGCCGGGACAGGGTCCGAGCAGTACTTC
CDR3: CASSPAGTGSEQYF

J: TRBJ2-7
V: TRBV5-1
size: NA
D: NA
DNA: TGCGCCAGCAGCTTGCAGGTCTCTTCCAACGAGCAGTACTTC
CDR3: CASSLQVSSNEQYF

J: TRBJ2-1
V: TRBV4-2
size: few
D: TRBD2
DNA: TGTGCCAGCAGCCAAGATCGGGGACTAGCGGGAGGTGAGCAGTTCTTC
CDR3: CASSQDRGLAGGEQFF

J: TRBJ2-6
V: TRBV3-1
size: NA
D: NA
DNA: TGTGCCAGCAGCCAAGCCGGCTCTGGGGCCAACGTCCTGACTTTC
CDR3: CASSQAGSGANVLTF

J: TRBJ2-1
V: TRBV20-1
size: NA
D: TRBD1
DNA: TGCAGTGCTAGATTCCCGGGACAGGCCTACAATGAGCAGTTCTTC
CDR3: CSARFPGQAYNEQFF

J: TRBJ2-5
V: TRBV27
size: few
D: NA
DNA: TGTGCCAGCAGTTTATTGGGCCACCAAGAGACCCAGTACTTC
CDR3: CASSLLGHQETQYF

J: TRBJ2-3
V: TRBV2
size: few
D: NA
DNA: TGTGCCAGCAGTGACCGAAGGGGGGGCAGAGATACGCAGTATTTT
CDR3: CASSDRRGGRDTQYF

J: TRBJ2-5
V: TRBV27
size: once
D: TRBD1
DNA: TGTGCCAGCAGTTTAGTCGGACAGGGGGCGCCGAGTCAAGAGACCCAGTACTTC
CDR3: CASSLVGQGAPSQETQYF

J: TRBJ1-1
V: TRBV6-2/TRBV6-3
size: once
D: NA
DNA: TGTGCCAGCAGAACCGGGACTGGGAACACTGAAGCTTTCTTT
CDR3: CASRTGTGNTEAFF

J: TRBJ1-5
V: TRBV28
size: NA
D: TRBD1
DNA: TGTGCCAGCAGTAAAGTCGGACAGGGGGTGAATCAGCCCCAGCATTTT
CDR3: CASSKVGQGVNQPQHF

J: TRBJ2-7
V: TRBV6-5
size: NA
D: TRBD1
DNA: TGTGCCAGCAACCAGGGAGGGACAGGGGCCTACGAGCAGTACTTC
CDR3: CASNQGGTGAYEQYF

J: TRBJ2-7
V: TRBV28
size: NA
D: NA
DNA: TGTGCCAGCAGTCCAAGGGACTTCGGGCAGTACTTC
CDR3: CASSPRDFGQYF

J: TRBJ2-5
V: TRBV5-1
size: NA
D: NA
DNA: TGCGCCAGCAGCTTGAGGCCGCCCAAAAAACAAGAGACCCAGTACTTC
CDR3: CASSLRPPKKQETQYF

J: TRBJ2-5
V: TRBV20-1
size: many
D: NA
DNA: TGCAGTGCCGTAGGAGAGACCCAGTACTTC
CDR3: CSAVGETQYF

J: TRBJ2-5
V: TRBV13
size: few
D: TRBD1
DNA: TGTGCCAGCAGCCCCGGGACAGGGGTAAGGGAGACCCAGTACTTC
CDR3: CASSPGTGVRETQYF

J: TRBJ1-1
V: TRBV5-1
size: NA
D: TRBD1
DNA: TGCGCCAGCAGCTCCCCGGACAGGGGGGGAACTGAAGCTTTCTTT
CDR3: CASSSPDRGGTEAFF